The 29 T cell receptor beta chains below all came from one sample that was sequenced in a study of blood T cell repertoires in COVID-19. Clones were sequenced by immunoSEQ multiplex PCR, and TCRdb holds only the in-frame ones, with some missing. The data show around 320,000 clones, with approximately 89% seen just once and under 3% held by the top ten. The specimen was PBMCs or T cells enriched from blood (not recorded which). These receptors came from a woman between 45 and 65 years old who had been exposed to COVID-19.

The chain has TRBV5-1 and TRBJ2-5; TRBD2 aligns across 11 bases. The junction had 4 bases not matched to a gene; V was cut back by 6 bases and J by 0 bases. The germline V gene encodes CDR1 SGHRS and CDR2 YFSETQ. CDR3 length: 15 residues. DNA for the CDR3: TGCGCCAGCACCGTTAGCGGGGGGGACCAAGAGACCCAGTACTTC. Protein sequence: CASTVSGGDQETQYF.

The chain has TRBV5-8 and TRBJ2-5, with D maybe TRBD2 (6 bases). This CDR3 is built from 15 residues. Germline V gives CDR1 SGHTS, CDR2 YDEGEE. The V end was cut by 4 bases, the J end by 4 bases, with 17 bases between. The DNA of the CDR3 is TGTGCCAGCAGCCCGGGTGGAGGGCTAAGAGAGACCCAGTACTTC. Translated, it gives CASSPGGGLRETQYF.

The V call is TRBV5-6, the J call TRBJ1-1; 12 bases are shared with TRBD1. The CDR3 has 14 amino acids. Trimming cost V 6 bases and J 9 bases; bases outside gene matches: 9. In germline, CDR1 is SGHDT, CDR2 YYEEEE. The CDR3 coding sequence is TGTGCCAGCACCGAGGGACAGGGGGCCGGTAAAGCTTTCTTT. Translating it yields CASTEGQGAGKAFF.

Only one count was recorded for this clone. This chain uses TRBV7-8 with TRBJ1-5, with 7 bases lining up with TRBD1. The CDR3 runs to 18 residues. Germline-derived CDR1 and CDR2 are SGHVS and FQNEAQ. V shed 0 bases, J shed 0 bases, and the junction held 8 bases outside the gene matches. The CDR3 nucleotides read TGTGCCAGCAGCTTAGCAGACAGGGTTTGGGTTAGCAATCAGCCCCAGCATTTT. It translates to CASSLADRVWVSNQPQHF.

This clone has just a few counts. This rearrangement joins TRBV28 to TRBJ1-4; TRBD1 is a possible D gene (5 bases). Deletions cut 1 base from V and 0 bases from J, with 9 bases between. Per germline, CDR1 MDHEN and CDR2 SYDVKM. The length of the CDR3 is 16 residues. CDR3 in amino acids: CASSLFGTATNEKLFF. For the CDR3, the DNA is TGTGCCAGCAGTTTATTCGGGACTGCAACTAATGAAAAACTGTTTTTT.

V usage is TRBV7-8 and J usage is TRBJ1-4, with TRBD1 as a possible D gene (6 bases). This CDR3 is built from 16 residues. V was pared by 5 bases and J by 8 bases, with 21 bases between. The germline V gene encodes CDR1 SGHVS and CDR2 FQNEAQ. CDR3 DNA: TGTGCCAGCAGCCTCCGAACAGGGAATGTAGGGGAAAAACTGTTTTTT. Translated, it gives CASSLRTGNVGEKLFF.

Here the CDR3 reads CASRDSSGNTIYF. CDR3 nucleotide sequence: TGTGCCAGCCGAGACAGCTCTGGAAACACCATATATTTT. The chain carries TRBV7-2 and TRBJ1-3, with D perhaps TRBD1 (5 bases). CDR1 and CDR2 (germline): SGHTA, FQGNSA. The CDR3 runs 13 residues. The ends were cut back, 8 bases at V and 0 bases at J, with 8 bases in the middle.

This rearrangement joins TRBV4-1 to TRBJ2-1; TRBD1 might be the D (6 bases). Deletions cut 4 bases from V and 6 bases from J, with 13 bases between. The CDR3 runs to 14 residues. CDR1 is MGHRA and CDR2 is YSYEKL in the germline V gene. The CDR3 bases are TGCGCCAGCAGCCCCATGGGGGCCCCCAATGAGCAGTTCTTC. Translated: CASSPMGAPNEQFF.

This clone was counted a single time. The CDR3 reads CASSPRDTSTNEKLFF. The CDR3 DNA reads as TGTGCCAGCTCACCACGGGACACATCAACTAATGAAAAACTGTTTTTT. The chain combines TRBV18 with TRBJ1-4, with a possible D match to TRBD1 (6 bases). Germline V CDR1 and CDR2: KGHSH, LQKENI. This CDR3 comprises 16 residues. V was cut by 1 base and J by 0 bases, with 9 bases left in between.

The chain carries TRBV18 and TRBJ1-2; D is possibly TRBD1 (5 bases). Germline CDR1 and CDR2: KGHSH and LQKENI. V shed 3 bases and J shed 4 bases, with 12 bases lying between them. CDR3 length: 14 amino acids. This chain's CDR3 is CASSPPTATYGYTF. CDR3 DNA sequence: TGTGCCAGCTCACCCCCGACAGCGACCTATGGCTACACCTTC.

The chain combines TRBV28 with TRBJ1-2; D possibly corresponds to TRBD1 (5 bases). Trimming left V 6 bases short and J 0 bases short, with 14 bases between. In germline, CDR1 is MDHEN, CDR2 SYDVKM. The CDR3 consists of 15 residues. CDR3 sequence: CASRQDQGANYGYTF. CDR3 sequence (DNA): TGTGCCAGCAGGCAGGATCAGGGCGCTAACTATGGCTACACCTTC.

The chain employs TRBV9 and TRBJ2-1, with D tentatively TRBD1 (6 bases). Trimming removed 3 bases from V and 9 bases from J, with 10 bases in between. The length of the CDR3 is 12 residues. Looked up from germline, CDR1 is SGDLS and CDR2 is YYNGEE. Written as DNA, the CDR3 is TGTGCCAGCAGCGCACAGGGAGTTGAGCAGTTCTTC. Its translation is CASSAQGVEQFF.

This chain links TRBV5-4 with TRBJ1-1; TRBD1 matches 7 bases. The ends lost 4 bases at V and 7 bases at J; junction bases unmatched: 7. This CDR3 has 13 residues. Germline CDR1 reads SGHNT; CDR2 reads YYREEE (reference sequence). The CDR3 nucleotides are TGTGCCAGCAGCCCCCCAGGGGGTGGTGAAGCTTTCTTT. Amino acid sequence: CASSPPGGGEAFF. Full variable domain (missing parts from reference TRBV5-4 and TRBJ1-1): ETGVTQSPTHLIKTRGQQVTLRCSSQSGHNTVSWYQQALGQGPQFIFQYYREEENGRGNFPPRFSGLQFPNYSSELNVNALELDDSALYLCASSPPGGGEAFFGQGTRLTVV.

The chain uses TRBV6-5 and TRBJ1-1; D unclear. Trimming stripped 6 bases from V and 6 bases from J, with 17 bases between. CDR1 and CDR2 (germline): MNHEY, SVGAGI. The CDR3 sequence is 14 residues long. The DNA for the CDR3 is TGTGCCAGCAGCAACACAGAGAGGGCCTCTGAAGCTTTCTTT. This encodes CASSNTERASEAFF.

This clone was detected only a few times. The rearrangement uses TRBV4-1 and TRBJ1-3; D not certain. Trimming stripped 3 bases from V and 6 bases from J, with 15 bases between. Germline V lookup: CDR1 MGHRA, CDR2 YSYEKL. CDR3 length equals 15 residues. The CDR3 loop is CASSHYGLKENTIYF. CDR3 in DNA: TGCGCCAGCAGCCACTACGGACTTAAGGAAAACACCATATATTTT.

The gene calls are TRBV15 and TRBJ1-3; D gene ambiguous. V dropped 8 bases and J dropped 1 base, with 15 bases sitting between them. The CDR3 is 15 amino acids. Germline CDR1 reads LNHNV; CDR2 reads YYDKDF (reference sequence). The CDR3 nucleotides are TGTGCCACCTCTTCTACCCCCAAGTCTGGAAACACCATATATTTT. Its protein is CATSSTPKSGNTIYF.

This rearrangement joins TRBV28 to TRBJ1-3; TRBD1 matches 8 bases. V was pared by 5 bases and J by 3 bases, with 12 bases of the junction left unmatched. The germline CDR1 and CDR2 sequences are MDHEN and SYDVKM. This CDR3 spans 17 amino acids. The CDR3 reads CASSPGTGHVIGNTIYF. In DNA, the CDR3 is TGTGCCAGCAGTCCCGGGACAGGACACGTAATTGGAAACACCATATATTTT.

This clone was detected once. The gene calls are TRBV4-1 and TRBJ2-2; 12 nucleotides match TRBD2. CDR3 size: 19 residues. V lost 4 bases and J lost 0; bases outside the gene matches: 9. Germline V gene lookup returns CDR1 MGHRA and CDR2 YSYEKL. CDR3 residues: CASSPRLAGGHTNTGELFF. The DNA of the CDR3 is TGCGCCAGCAGCCCTCGGCTAGCGGGGGGGCATACGAACACCGGGGAGCTGTTTTTT.

This clone was recorded once. V is TRBV19 and J is TRBJ1-2; D not certain. The CDR3 is 14 residues long. Germline V gene data show CDR1 as LNHDA and CDR2 as SQIVND (reference sequence). Trimming pared 2 bases from V and 0 bases from J, leaving 7 bases between. The CDR3 DNA is TGTGCCAGTAGTATACAGGCCCCTAACTATGGCTACACCTTC. This sequence encodes CASSIQAPNYGYTF.

J is TRBJ1-1 and V is TRBV19, with 8 bases identical to TRBD1. V lost 6 bases, J lost 11 bases, and 5 bases stayed unmatched. The CDR3 covers 11 residues. Germline values: CDR1 LNHDA, CDR2 SQIVND (reference sequence). CDR3 amino acids: CASSRQGRAFF. The CDR3 DNA follows: TGTGCCAGTAGCCGACAGGGGCGGGCTTTCTTT.

This rearrangement joins TRBV27 to TRBJ2-1; TRBD2 agrees at 8 bases. CDR1 is MNHEY and CDR2 is SMNVEV in the germline V gene (reference sequence). V shed 3 bases, J shed 3 bases, and the junction held 7 bases outside the gene matches. This CDR3 is built from 16 residues. This CDR3 is CASSFGSGGFYNEQFF. The CDR3 nucleotides are TGTGCCAGCAGTTTCGGGAGCGGGGGATTCTACAATGAGCAGTTCTTC.

The genes are TRBV19 and TRBJ1-2; TRBD1 agrees at 12 bases. V was clipped by 7 bases and J by 8 bases; unmatched bases: 14. Germline V gene lookup returns CDR1 LNHDA and CDR2 SQIVND (reference sequence). This CDR3 contains 16 residues. The CDR3 spells CASTRDRGRGVDGYTF. The CDR3 DNA reads TGTGCCAGTACCCGGGACAGGGGGCGCGGTGTTGACGGCTACACCTTC.

The chain has TRBV30 and TRBJ1-5; no clear D. The germline V and J ends were trimmed by 1 base and 0 bases, with 7 bases remaining between them. From germline, CDR1 is GTSNPN and CDR2 SVGIG (reference sequence). This CDR3 has 14 residues. The CDR3 nucleotides are TGTGCCTGGAGTGGCAGGATTAGCAATCAGCCCCAGCATTTT. It translates to CAWSGRISNQPQHF. Supplemented by reference TRBV30 and TRBJ1-5, the full variable domain reads SQTIHQWPATLVQPVGSPLSLECTVEGTSNPNLYWYRQAAGRGLQLLFYSVGIGQISSEVPQNLSASRPQDRQFILSSKKLLLSDSGFYLCAWSGRISNQPQHFGDGTRLSIL.

The chain employs TRBV9 and TRBJ2-3, with 7 bases aligning to TRBD1. The CDR3 is 16 amino acids. CDR1 SGDLS and CDR2 YYNGEE come from the germline V gene. The V segment lost 3 bases and the J segment 2 bases; nucleotides outside the gene matches: 9. In DNA form, the CDR3 reads TGTGCCAGCAGCGCGCCGGGACAGAGACCCACAGATACGCAGTATTTT. Its protein is CASSAPGQRPTDTQYF.

The CDR3 sequence is CATSRDRGQMNEKLFF. The DNA for the CDR3 is TGTGCCACCAGCAGAGATAGGGGACAGATGAATGAAAAACTGTTTTTT. This chain links TRBV15 with TRBJ1-4; 7 nucleotides align to TRBD1. This CDR3 has 16 amino acids. V dropped 0 bases and J dropped 5; count of bases not matched to a gene: 6. Germline-derived CDR1 and CDR2 are LNHNV and YYDKDF (reference sequence).

Here the CDR3 reads CSVPGQGPPEAFF. For the CDR3, the DNA is TGCAGCGTCCCGGGACAGGGCCCACCTGAAGCTTTCTTT. The chain joins TRBV29-1 to TRBJ1-1, with TRBD1 matching 9 bases. V was pared by 6 bases and J by 6 bases, with 8 bases of the junction left unmatched. This CDR3 is 13 amino acids long. Per germline, CDR1 SQVTM and CDR2 ANQGSEA.

This clone was counted once. V usage is TRBV5-1 and J usage is TRBJ2-7, with 8 bases that match TRBD1. There are 15 residues in the CDR3. Germline CDR1 is SGHRS and CDR2 is YFSETQ. After removal of 1 base from V and 3 bases from J, the junction contained 6 bases not matched to a gene. For the CDR3, the DNA is TGCGCCAGCAGCTTGCACCCGGACAGGGTCTACGAGCAGTACTTC. Translating gives CASSLHPDRVYEQYF.

The chain carries TRBV9 and TRBJ2-5; tentatively, D is TRBD1 (6 bases). CDR1 is SGDLS, CDR2 YYNGEE, per germline. The V and J ends lost 0 bases and 4 bases respectively, with 10 bases between them. This CDR3 is built from 14 residues. CDR3 bases: TGTGCCAGCAGCGTAGGAGGGACACGAGAGACCCAGTACTTC. Protein: CASSVGGTRETQYF.

The V call is TRBV29-1, the J call TRBJ2-2; 9 nucleotides match TRBD2. Germline CDR1 reads SQVTM; CDR2 reads ANQGSEA. V shed 7 bases and J 4 bases; nucleotides not matched to a gene: 13. This CDR3 is 16 amino acids long. CDR3 nucleotides: TGCAGCGCCCAAGAAGCCAGCGGGGGGACCACCGGGGAGCTGTTTTTT. Translation gives CSAQEASGGTTGELFF.